The clone carrying this T cell receptor (beta chain) came up a few times. What it recognizes is unknown. Treatment here: skin biopsy from PPD injection site in Mantoux-positive individual. An oligonucleotide containing a UMI was ligated to the 3' end of TCR cDNA. Unsorted total RNA, roughly 1 to 1000 ng, was DNase treated before reverse transcription. Ligated cDNA underwent four rounds of PCR with nested alpha and beta constant region primers and SP2. A single record per CDR3 protein comes from TCRdb applying MiXCR to the UMI-ligation and nested PCR reads. The data hold 25,000 to 35,000 distinct CDR3 sequences, with about 6.2% observed a single time. The data are from a study of naive and memory T cell subsets. V shed 0 bases, J shed 7 bases, and the junction held 6 bases outside the gene matches. Germline V lookup: CDR1 LGHNA, CDR2 YNFKEQ. The CDR3 runs 15 residues. Study-wide findings and caveats: TCRs were reportedly recovered from both biopsy types, mostly tuberculin test sites. Delayed type IV hypersensitivity infiltration was taken to explain higher tuberculin-site TCR counts.

This receptor was obtained from an adult in good health. This sample comprised skin, obtained from a tuberculin skin test site. The rearrangement joins TRBV4-2 to TRBJ2-1; TRBD1 agrees at 7 bases. The CDR3 here is CASSQDNRGKNEQFF. CDR3 in DNA: TGTGCCAGCAGCCAAGACAACAGGGGTAAGAATGAGCAGTTCTTC.